One sample yielded the 18 T cell receptor beta chains listed below, sequenced in a study of CD8 T cells in ankylosing spondylitis. TCRdb ran MiXCR on the 5' RACE reads and lists one entry per CDR3 protein. The sample shows about 700,000 distinct CDR3 sequences, around a fifth of them seen only once. These receptors have no identified antigens. Study observations and caveats: One TCR beta motif, made up of roughly eight highly homologous variants, appeared characteristic of ankylosing spondylitis blood.

Sequenced material: blood, either unsorted or a sorted T cell fraction (not recorded which). Source of these receptors: a male donor with ankylosing spondylitis.

A few counts support this clonotype. This sequence joins TRBV7-9 and TRBJ2-3, with unresolved D. The germline gives CDR1 SEHNR, CDR2 FQNEAQ (reference sequence). This CDR3 spans 13 amino acids. V lost 5 bases and J lost 4, with 10 bases in between. DNA of the CDR3: TGTGCCAGCAGCCCGGACGGATCAGATACGCAGTATTTT. As protein: CASSPDGSDTQYF.

V is TRBV29-1 and J is TRBJ2-2; D is uncertain. Germline V gene lookup returns CDR1 SQVTM and CDR2 ANQGSEA. The V gene lost 7 bases and the J gene lost 3 bases, with 12 bases spanning the gap. The CDR3 sequence is 13 residues long. CDR3 bases: TGCAGCGCAGCTTTGGGTGACACCGGGGAGCTGTTTTTT. This translates into CSAALGDTGELFF.

This chain uses TRBV7-8 with TRBJ1-6; D possibly corresponds to TRBD1 (5 bases). The CDR3 spans 15 residues. Trimming stripped 1 base from V and 7 bases from J, with 11 bases between. The V gene's germline CDR1 is SGHVS and CDR2 FQNEAQ. This CDR3 reads CASSLDDRDNSPLHF. The CDR3 bases are TGTGCCAGCAGCTTAGATGACAGAGACAATTCACCCCTCCACTTT. Variable domain in full (rest from reference TRBV7-8 and TRBJ1-6): GAGVSQSPRYKVAKRGQDVALRCDPISGHVSLFWYQQALGQGPEFLTYFQNEAQLDKSGLPSDRFFAERPEGSVSTLKIQRTQQEDSAVYLCASSLDDRDNSPLHFGNGTRLTVT.

The J gene is TRBJ2-7, the V gene TRBV12-3 or TRBV12-4; D is perhaps TRBD2 (6 bases). This CDR3 has 15 amino acids. The V gene lost 3 bases and the J gene lost 0 bases, with 12 bases spanning the gap. The CDR3, as DNA: TGTGCCAGCAGTTTCTTCGGAGGGAACTCCTACGAGCAGTACTTC. As protein: CASSFFGGNSYEQYF.

A few counts support this clonotype. The chain uses TRBV4-3 and TRBJ2-1, with 7 bases aligning to TRBD2. V dropped 1 base and J dropped 0; count of bases not matched to a gene: 6. Germline values: CDR1 LGHNA, CDR2 YSLEER. This CDR3 comprises 17 residues. This CDR3 reads CASSQGGAGPSYNEQFF. CDR3 coding DNA: TGCGCCAGCAGCCAAGGCGGAGCGGGACCCTCCTACAATGAGCAGTTCTTC.

About this clonotype: A junction boundary mismatches the germline segment, possibly from a read error. CDR3 sequence reads: CASSQGTGINYGYTF. The DNA for the CDR3 is TGCGCCAGCAGCCAGGGGACAGGGATCAACTATGGCTACACCTTC. V usage is TRBV3-1 and J usage is TRBJ1-2, with 9 bases that match TRBD1. This CDR3 spans 15 amino acids. Germline CDR1 and CDR2: LGHDT and YNNKEL (reference sequence). The complete variable domain, with remaining parts taken from reference TRBV3-1 and TRBJ1-2, reads DTAVSQTPKYLVTQMGNDKSIKCEQNLGHDTMYWYKQDSKKFLKIMFSYNNKELIINETVPNRFSPKSPDKAHLNLHINSLELGDSAVYFCASSQGTGINYGYTFGSGTRLTVV.

The table lists this clonotype with a few counts. The chain has TRBV5-1 and TRBJ1-3; the D is unclear. The ends were cut back, 0 bases at V and 3 bases at J, with 7 bases in the middle. The CDR3 consists of 14 residues. Germline-derived CDR1 and CDR2 are SGHRS and YFSETQ. The CDR3: CASSLEGNGNTIYF. As DNA, the CDR3 is TGCGCCAGCAGCTTGGAAGGGAATGGAAACACCATATATTTT.

The rearrangement uses TRBV7-2 and TRBJ2-5; tentatively, D is TRBD2 (6 bases). There are 15 residues in the CDR3. V was trimmed by 6 bases and J by 1 base, leaving 15 bases between them. The germline CDR1 and CDR2 sequences are SGHTA and FQGNSA. CDR3 amino acids: CASSGAGRGQETQYF. The CDR3, as DNA: TGTGCCAGCAGTGGGGCGGGACGAGGCCAAGAGACCCAGTACTTC.

This chain links TRBV12-3 or TRBV12-4 with TRBJ2-7; D gene uncertain. The CDR3 covers 14 residues. V was cut by 2 bases and J by 0 bases, with 8 bases left in between. For the CDR3, the DNA is TGTGCCAGCAGTTTAATGCCCGTCTCCTACGAGCAGTACTTC. Translating it yields CASSLMPVSYEQYF.

The chain links TRBV5-1 to TRBJ2-2; D is ambiguous. This CDR3 spans 15 amino acids. The V gene's germline CDR1 is SGHRS and CDR2 YFSETQ. The ends were cut back, 0 bases at V and 3 bases at J, with 9 bases in the middle. CDR3 sequence: CASSLGQVYTGELFF. The CDR3 DNA sequence: TGCGCCAGCAGCTTGGGTCAGGTGTACACCGGGGAGCTGTTTTTT.

At least ten counts were recorded for this clonotype. V is TRBV6-1 and J is TRBJ2-1, with 12 bases aligning to TRBD1. V trimming: 5 bases; J trimming: 6 bases; junction bases outside the gene matches: 5. CDR1 and CDR2 (germline): MNHNS, SASEGT. This CDR3 spans 15 amino acids. The CDR3 protein is CASSPGTGGFNEQFF. The CDR3, as DNA: TGTGCCAGCAGTCCCGGGACAGGGGGCTTCAATGAGCAGTTCTTC.

This clonotype has at least ten counts. The chain joins TRBV20-1 to TRBJ2-1; D is possibly TRBD2 (5 bases). There are 10 residues in the CDR3. Trimming cost V 6 bases and J 7 bases, with 7 bases left between them. CDR1 is DFQATT and CDR2 is SNEGSKA in the germline V gene (reference sequence). The CDR3 is CSATGNEQFF. The CDR3 region has the DNA TGCAGTGCCACGGGGAATGAGCAGTTCTTC.

This chain links TRBV29-1 with TRBJ2-2; no definite D call. CDR3 length equals 12 residues. Trimming left V 4 bases short and J 5 bases short, with 8 bases between. CDR1 is SQVTM and CDR2 is ANQGSEA in the germline V gene. In nucleotides, the CDR3 is TGCAGCGTTGCTGAGAGGACCGGGGAGCTGTTTTTT. As protein: CSVAERTGELFF.

This rearrangement joins TRBV18 to TRBJ2-1; maybe TRBD2 (6 bases). CDR3 size: 14 residues. V was trimmed by 2 bases and J by 5 bases, leaving 10 bases between them. The germline CDR1 and CDR2 sequences are KGHSH and LQKENI. CDR3 nucleotides: TGTGCCAGCTCACCATTCTCGGGGGACAATGAGCAGTTCTTC. This gives the protein CASSPFSGDNEQFF.

The chain links TRBV4-3 to TRBJ2-1, with D maybe TRBD2 (5 bases). Trimming pared 1 base from V and 4 bases from J, leaving 8 bases between. Germline CDR1 reads LGHNA; CDR2 reads YSLEER. The CDR3 is 14 residues long. Here the CDR3 reads CASSQAPGYNEQFF. CDR3 nucleotides: TGCGCCAGCAGCCAAGCCCCGGGATACAATGAGCAGTTCTTC.

The chain links TRBV5-1 to TRBJ1-2, with D perhaps TRBD1 (5 bases). Trimming shortened V by 1 base and J by 2 bases, and 12 bases separated the two germline ends. The CDR3 consists of 15 residues. CDR1 is SGHRS and CDR2 is YFSETQ in the germline V gene. CDR3 nucleotide sequence: TGCGCCAGCAGCTTGTCGGGACCCCGAAACTATGGCTACACCTTC. Protein sequence: CASSLSGPRNYGYTF.

This clonotype was counted a few times. The chain is built from TRBV28 and TRBJ1-5; D is undetermined. The CDR3 is made up of 14 amino acids. Germline loops: CDR1 MDHEN, CDR2 SYDVKM. Trimming removed 5 bases from V and 2 bases from J, with 10 bases in between. CDR3 protein: CASSLSRGNQPQHF. CDR3 coding DNA: TGTGCCAGCAGTCTGTCCCGGGGCAATCAGCCCCAGCATTTT.

J is TRBJ1-1 and V is TRBV5-6; D may be TRBD1 (6 bases). The CDR3 is made up of 12 amino acids. The ends were cut back, 3 bases at V and 7 bases at J, with 10 bases in the middle. Looked up from germline, CDR1 is SGHDT and CDR2 is YYEEEE. CDR3 nucleotide sequence: TGTGCCAGCAGCTGGGGGACAAATGAAGCTTTCTTT. Protein sequence: CASSWGTNEAFF.